The next 10 T cell receptor beta chains were all read from a single sample in a study of blood T cells in healthy people across ages. The use of a sample-barcoded 5' primer and a J-beta primer mix characterized a second PCR of about 7 to 12 cycles. TCRdb recomputed calls from the 5' RACE reads with MiXCR, one row per CDR3 protein. The sample comprises 910,000 or so distinct CDR3 sequences, roughly half of which are singletons, and about a fifth rests with the top ten. What was sequenced was blood. The origin of the receptors is a woman aged 55-69 years in good health.

This clonotype was found a few times. The chain employs TRBV4-2 and TRBJ1-1, with 7 bases matching TRBD1. The CDR3 loop spans 15 amino acids. Per germline, CDR1 LGHNA and CDR2 YNFKEQ. J lost 0 bases, V lost 5 bases, and 6 bases had no gene match. The CDR3 loop reads CASSFQGDLNTEAFF. CDR3 coding DNA: TGTGCCAGCAGCTTCCAGGGGGACCTGAACACTGAAGCTTTCTTT.

Comment on this clonotype: This may arise from a read error, as a much more abundant clone is one base away. The V and J genes are TRBV12-3 or TRBV12-4 and TRBJ2-5; 7 bases line up with TRBD2. V shed 5 bases, J shed 4 bases, and the junction held 13 bases outside the gene matches. There are 16 residues in the CDR3. CDR3 coding DNA: TGTGCCAGCAGTAAAACTGGCGGGAGCAGGAGAGAGACCCAGTACTTC. It is translated as CASSKTGGSRRETQYF.

The chain carries TRBV7-2 and TRBJ2-3; D is perhaps TRBD2 (5 bases). V was pared by 3 bases and J by 7 bases, with 20 bases between. CDR3 length equals 16 residues. Per germline, CDR1 SGHTA and CDR2 FQGNSA. In nucleotides, the CDR3 is TGTGCCAGCAGCTTCGTCGAAACGGGGAAGCGATATACGCAGTATTTT. The encoded protein is CASSFVETGKRYTQYF.

J is TRBJ2-1 and V is TRBV27, with a possible D match to TRBD2 (6 bases). This CDR3 has 17 amino acids. Deletions cut 4 bases from V and 13 bases from J, with 29 bases between. Germline CDR1 MNHEY, CDR2 SMNVEV (reference sequence). The CDR3 here is CASSSGLLRGGRETQFF. DNA for the CDR3: TGTGCCAGCAGTTCAGGACTTCTTAGGGGAGGCCGAGAGACCCAGTTCTTC.

The CDR3 protein is CASRHIQGRGSEKLFF. The DNA for the CDR3 is TGTGCCAGCAGGCATATTCAGGGGAGGGGAAGCGAAAAACTGTTTTTT. The V gene is TRBV12-3 or TRBV12-4, the J gene TRBJ1-4; D possibly corresponds to TRBD1 (6 bases). This CDR3 spans 16 amino acids. The ends were cut back, 6 bases at V and 8 bases at J, with 22 bases in the middle.

This rearrangement joins TRBV5-1 to TRBJ2-7; a weak D match, TRBD1 (5 bases). Germline values: CDR1 SGHRS, CDR2 YFSETQ. V dropped 4 bases and J dropped 1 base, with 15 bases sitting between them. This CDR3 spans 15 amino acids. CDR3 amino acids: CASSLLEQGSYEQYF. As DNA, the CDR3 is TGCGCCAGCAGCCTGTTGGAGCAGGGTTCCTACGAGCAGTACTTC.

The chain carries TRBV28 and TRBJ2-5; 8 bases are a match to TRBD2. The CDR3 extends over 15 amino acids. V trimming: 2 bases; J trimming: 5 bases; junction bases outside the gene matches: 7. Germline V gives CDR1 MDHEN, CDR2 SYDVKM. This CDR3 reads CASSLLSGDGETQYF. For the CDR3, the DNA is TGTGCCAGCAGTTTACTTAGCGGGGATGGGGAGACCCAGTACTTC.

The gene calls are TRBV28 and TRBJ2-5; TRBD2 matches 8 bases. The CDR3 sequence is 15 residues long. CDR1 MDHEN and CDR2 SYDVKM come from the germline V gene. V was pared by 5 bases and J by 6 bases, with 11 bases of the junction left unmatched. The CDR3 sequence: CASSLPGGDSKTQYF. The CDR3, as DNA: TGTGCCAGCAGTCTCCCCGGGGGGGATTCAAAGACCCAGTACTTC.

The rearrangement joins TRBV6-2 or TRBV6-3 to TRBJ2-7; D not certain. Germline CDR1 is MNHEY and CDR2 is SVGEGT. Trimming removed 8 bases from V and 0 bases from J, with 8 bases in between. There are 12 residues in the CDR3. The CDR3 spells CASEADSYEQYF. The CDR3 coding sequence is TGTGCCAGCGAGGCAGACTCCTACGAGCAGTACTTC.

This clonotype was detected a few times. The chain links TRBV18 to TRBJ2-1; D is unresolved. This CDR3 has 13 amino acids. The germline V gene has CDR1 KGHSH and CDR2 LQKENI. V was cut by 4 bases and J by 5 bases, with 9 bases left in between. The CDR3 bases are TGTGCCAGCTCACGCGGACCAAACAATGAGCAGTTCTTC. Translation: CASSRGPNNEQFF. Full variable domain (remainder filled in from reference TRBV18 and TRBJ2-1): NAGVMQNPRHLVRRRGQEARLRCSPMKGHSHVYWYRQLPEEGLKFMVYLQKENIIDESGMPKERFSAEFPKEGPSILRIQQVVRGDSAAYFCASSRGPNNEQFFGPGTRLTVL.